The 20 T cell receptor beta chains reported below all come from one sample, sequenced in a study of CXCR3-negative and CXCR3-positive naive CD8 T cells (dated by TCRdb to about 2019). Summary of the overall study and its limitations: Compared with CXCR3-negative naive cells, CXCR3-positive naive cells had TRB CDR3s with higher hydrophobicity (lower Kidera factor 4), lower energy, and higher strength and volume indices.

Antigens for these TCRs are unknown. Sequencing relied on a NextSeq 550. The Human TCR Profiling Kit (MiLaboratory) was used to prepare UMI-labeled 5' RACE TRB cDNA libraries. TCRdb reanalyzed the reads, keeping one entry per CDR3 protein sequence and omitting DNA. The table for this sample records 90,000 to 150,000 distinct CDR3 sequences. The leading ten clones occupy around 0.36% of the sample. The sequenced sample was naive CXCR3+ CD8+ T cells from blood. Reading the label with the study, this specimen's cell subset or site is: CD45RO-CCR7+CD27+CD95- naive CD8+ T cells expressing CXCR3 (TNR3+). All receptors come from a human donor in good health. Some clones in this sample may be carry-over from other donors' samples.

The chain employs TRBV29-1 and TRBJ2-3; the D call from TCRdb, TRBD2, cannot be confirmed without DNA. CDR1 is SQVTM, CDR2 ANQGSEA, per germline. The CDR3 length is 19 residues. The CDR3 is CSVEGLLGTSGESTDTQYF.

The CDR3 region is CAISESTVSVANVLTF. The genes are TRBV10-3 and TRBJ2-6. Per the germline V gene, CDR1 is ENHRY and CDR2 is SYGVKD. This CDR3 region has 16 residues.

The genes are TRBV10-1 and TRBJ2-5; TCRdb names TRBD2, which stays unverified in the absence of DNA. The germline V gene encodes CDR1 WNHNN and CDR2 SYGVQD (reference sequence). The CDR3 has 13 amino acids. This chain's CDR3 is CASSASVRETQYF.

The rearrangement links TRBV3-1 to TRBJ2-7; lacking DNA, the TRBD1 call made by TCRdb goes unchecked. Germline CDR1 LGHDT, CDR2 YNNKEL (reference sequence). The CDR3 covers 15 residues. CDR3 in amino acids: CASSSTWDGSYEQYF.

The chain combines TRBV4-3 with TRBJ2-2; TCRdb proposes TRBD1, but this gene call is untestable without DNA. Per germline, CDR1 LGHNA and CDR2 YSLEER. The CDR3 extends over 15 amino acids. This CDR3 is CASSPTGKGAGELFF.

The gene calls are TRBV5-1 and TRBJ2-5. The CDR3 has 14 amino acids. CDR1 is SGHRS and CDR2 is YFSETQ in the germline V gene. This chain's CDR3 is CASSLAGGLETQYF.

The genes are TRBV11-3 and TRBJ2-1; TCRdb reports TRBD1, a call that lacks DNA to check it against. Germline CDR1 SGHNT, CDR2 YENEEA. This CDR3 region has 17 residues. The CDR3: CASSLETGYSSYNEQFF.

V gene TRBV20-1 combines with J gene TRBJ2-1; lacking DNA, the TRBD2 call made by TCRdb goes unchecked. Germline V gene data show CDR1 as DFQATT and CDR2 as SNEGSKA (reference sequence). The length of the CDR3 is 16 residues. This chain's CDR3 is CSARDRVAGSWDEQFF.

The rearrangement uses TRBV7-8 and TRBJ2-3; no DNA is available, so the TRBD1 call from TCRdb remains unchecked. CDR3 length: 14 residues. Germline-derived CDR1 and CDR2 are SGHVS and FQNEAQ. CDR3 sequence reads: CASSLTGVTDTQYF.

V gene TRBV7-9 combines with J gene TRBJ2-1. This CDR3 has 18 residues. Germline V gene data show CDR1 as SEHNR and CDR2 as FQNEAQ (reference sequence). The CDR3 reads CASSLGAWGTSSYNEQFF.

The chain employs TRBV7-8 and TRBJ2-5; no DNA is available, so the TRBD1 call from TCRdb remains unchecked. The CDR3 length is 16 residues. The germline CDR1 and CDR2 sequences are SGHVS and FQNEAQ. CDR3 residues: CASSATGDPTQETQYF.

The chain carries TRBV6-2 or TRBV6-3 and TRBJ2-1; the TRBD2 assignment by TCRdb is unverifiable without DNA. From germline, CDR1 is MNHEY and CDR2 SVGEGT. The CDR3 runs to 15 residues. The chain's CDR3 is CASSPRGLRGNEQFF.

The CDR3: CASSLGPEDNEQFF. The V and J genes are TRBV7-6 and TRBJ2-1; the TCRdb D gene call, TRBD1, has no DNA to confirm it. Germline V CDR1 and CDR2: SGHVS, FNYEAQ. The CDR3 covers 14 residues.

V usage is TRBV7-2 and J usage is TRBJ1-1; TCRdb's D call, TRBD1, is unchecked because there is no DNA. From germline, CDR1 is SGHTA and CDR2 FQGNSA. The length of the CDR3 is 16 residues. The CDR3 loop reads CASSLPTGTGWTEAFF. The variable domain in full, completed from reference TRBV7-2 and TRBJ1-1, reads GAGVSQSPSNKVTEKGKDVELRCDPISGHTALYWYRQSLGQGLEFLIYFQGNSAPDKSGLPSDRFSAERTGGSVSTLTIQRTQQEDSAVYLCASSLPTGTGWTEAFFGQGTRLTVV.

The chain recombines TRBV20-1 with TRBJ1-5; the TCRdb call, TRBD1, lacks DNA for checking. Germline V gene lookup returns CDR1 DFQATT and CDR2 SNEGSKA (reference sequence). The CDR3 covers 14 residues. The CDR3 loop reads CSANHQGSNQPQHF.

The chain employs TRBV29-1 and TRBJ2-1; TCRdb proposes TRBD1, but this gene call is untestable without DNA. Germline CDR1 and CDR2: SQVTM and ANQGSEA. This CDR3 has 11 residues. CDR3 sequence: CSQPGENEQFF.

The chain has TRBV9 and TRBJ1-1. Germline values: CDR1 SGDLS, CDR2 YYNGEE. The CDR3 spans 15 residues. The CDR3 loop reads CASGGRRGANTEAFF.

This sequence joins TRBV28 and TRBJ2-1. This CDR3 is built from 14 residues. The V gene's germline CDR1 is MDHEN and CDR2 SYDVKM. CDR3: CASRVRSSYNEQFF. Using reference TRBV28 and TRBJ2-1 for the parts outside the CDR3, the full variable domain is DVKVTQSSRYLVKRTGEKVFLECVQDMDHENMFWYRQDPGLGLRLIYFSYDVKMKEKGDIPEGYSVSREKKERFSLILESASTNQTSMYLCASRVRSSYNEQFFGPGTRLTVL.

The chain uses TRBV4-1 and TRBJ1-2. CDR3 length: 13 residues. CDR1 and CDR2 from the germline V gene are MGHRA and YSYEKL. CDR3 sequence: CASSQDHGRGYTF.

The CDR3 loop reads CASSPGAGLVTRFGELFF. This chain joins TRBV18 and TRBJ2-2; no DNA is available, so the TRBD1 call from TCRdb remains unchecked. Germline CDR1 KGHSH, CDR2 LQKENI. The CDR3 is 18 amino acids.